This T cell receptor beta chain was recovered during a study of tumor and adjacent non-tumor tissue in lung cancer. Study as a whole: Histology: eleven to twelve adenocarcinoma, a couple of squamous cell carcinoma, 1 small cell lung cancer. Patients were aged about 30 to 80, roughly nine men and about five women, stage I to III. Each sample yielded approximately 4 million productive TCRbeta reads on average. Study-wide points: Tumor repertoires had a smaller top 100 clone share than normal lung.

No cell sorting was done before RNA was extracted from the tissue. This non-tumor lung sample came from over 3 cm beyond the tumor edge. About this clonotype: Its antigen is undetermined.

TCRbeta libraries were built with three rounds of nested PCR, modified from ARM-PCR. TCRdb re-derived calls from the multiplex PCR reads in MiXCR, one entry per CDR3 protein. The data show over 100,000 distinct CDR3 sequences, with over 55% seen just once and under 20% held by the top ten. Germline lookup yields CDR1 SGHNT and CDR2 YENEEA. The CDR3 covers 13 residues. The sample was distant non-tumor lung tissue. This TCR was sampled from a man between 60 and 75 years old with non-small cell lung cancer. The gene calls are TRBV11-3 and TRBJ2-7, with TRBD2 matching over 7 bases. Gene TRBJ2-1 matches the end of the DNA better, so the J call may be wrong. DNA for the CDR3: TGTGCCAGCAGCAAACCTAGCGGCTCAAGGCAGTTCTTC. The encoded protein is CASSKPSGSRQFF.